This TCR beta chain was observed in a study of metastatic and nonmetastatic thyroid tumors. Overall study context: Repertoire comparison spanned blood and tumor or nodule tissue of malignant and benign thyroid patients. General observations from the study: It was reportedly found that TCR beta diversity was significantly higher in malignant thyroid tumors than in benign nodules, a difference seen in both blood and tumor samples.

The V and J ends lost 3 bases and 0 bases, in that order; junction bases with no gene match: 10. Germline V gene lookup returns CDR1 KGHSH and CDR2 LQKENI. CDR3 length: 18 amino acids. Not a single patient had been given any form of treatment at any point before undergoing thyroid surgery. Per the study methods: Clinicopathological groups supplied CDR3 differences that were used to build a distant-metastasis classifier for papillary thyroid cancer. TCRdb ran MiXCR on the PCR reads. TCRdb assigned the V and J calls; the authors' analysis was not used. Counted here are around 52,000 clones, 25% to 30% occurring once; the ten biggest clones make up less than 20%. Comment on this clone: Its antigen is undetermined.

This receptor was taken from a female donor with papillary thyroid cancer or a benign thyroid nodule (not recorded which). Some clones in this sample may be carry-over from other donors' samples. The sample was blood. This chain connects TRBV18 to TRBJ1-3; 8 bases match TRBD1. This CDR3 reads CASSPGQASFFSGNTIYF. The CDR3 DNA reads TGTGCCAGCTCACCGGGACAGGCGAGCTTCTTCTCTGGAAACACCATATATTTT.